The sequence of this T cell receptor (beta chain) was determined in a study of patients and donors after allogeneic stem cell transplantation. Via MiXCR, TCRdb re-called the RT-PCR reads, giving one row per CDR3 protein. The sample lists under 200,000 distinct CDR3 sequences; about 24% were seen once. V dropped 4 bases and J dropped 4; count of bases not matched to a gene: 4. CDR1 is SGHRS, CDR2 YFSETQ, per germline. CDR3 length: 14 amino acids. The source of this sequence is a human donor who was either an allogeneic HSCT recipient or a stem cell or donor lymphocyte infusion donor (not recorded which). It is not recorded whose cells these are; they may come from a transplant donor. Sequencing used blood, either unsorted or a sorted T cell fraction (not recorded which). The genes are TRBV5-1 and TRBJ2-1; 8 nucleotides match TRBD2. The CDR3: CASSLLAEYNEQFF. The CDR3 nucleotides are TGCGCCAGCAGCCTACTAGCGGAGTACAATGAGCAGTTCTTC.